A selection of T cell receptor beta chains follows, all from one sample in a study of blood T cell repertoires in COVID-19. TCRdb's copy holds only in-frame clones and misses some; the assay was immunoSEQ multiplex PCR. The table lists under 250,000 clones, approximately 85% of them singletons. Sequenced: PBMCs or T cells enriched from blood (not recorded which). The source is a woman aged 45-59 years with acute COVID-19. Each CDR3 is given with its conserved first and last residue. A D gene is named only where the DNA matches it firmly. Only part of the rows carry a size: once, few, many, or a class if the clone is expanded.

TRBJ2-1 . TRBV7-8 . CASSQVLQGLAYNEQFF TGTGCCAGCAGCCAGGTCCTCCAGGGGCTGGCCTACAATGAGCAGTTCTTC
TRBJ1-1 . TRBV9 . CASSATVLRTTEAFF TGTGCCAGCAGCGCGACAGTTTTGAGGACCACTGAAGCTTTCTTT
TRBJ1-1 . TRBV30 . CACGVIRGTEAFF TGTGCCTGTGGGGTAATTCGGGGGACTGAAGCTTTCTTT
TRBJ1-1 few TRBV30 TRBD1 CAWDEGTGGTEAFF TGTGCCTGGGATGAAGGGACAGGAGGCACTGAAGCTTTCTTT
TRBJ2-7 . TRBV5-4 TRBD1 CASTRGGPPFAAYEQYF TGTGCCAGCACCCGAGGGGGCCCTCCGTTCGCCGCCTACGAGCAGTACTTC
TRBJ1-4 . TRBV28 TRBD1 CASRRTGAEKLFF TGTGCCAGCCGACGGACAGGGGCCGAAAAACTGTTTTTT
TRBJ1-5 . TRBV5-1 TRBD1 CASSMGDRVGDQPQHF TGCGCCAGCAGTATGGGAGACAGGGTGGGGGATCAGCCCCAGCATTTT
TRBJ1-6 . TRBV6-5 TRBD1 CASSSGTGFSPLHF TGTGCCAGCAGTTCCGGGACAGGGTTTTCACCCCTCCACTTT
TRBJ1-2 . TRBV12-3/TRBV12-4 TRBD1 CASSPGQGYGYTF TGTGCCAGCAGCCCCGGACAGGGATATGGCTACACCTTC
TRBJ1-5 . TRBV2 . CASRSDRPNQPQHF TGTGCCAGCAGATCTGACAGGCCCAATCAGCCCCAGCATTTT